This T cell receptor (beta chain) appears in the sequencing data of a study of immune characterization of retroperitoneal liposarcoma. TCRdb ran MiXCR on the PCR reads and lists one entry per CDR3 protein. The data show about 6,600 distinct CDR3 sequences, roughly 29% seen once. Germline V gene data show CDR1 as SGHTA and CDR2 as FQGNSA. The CDR3 sequence is 15 residues long. Material: tumor tissue. The source is a female donor with retroperitoneal liposarcoma. The rearrangement joins TRBV7-2 to TRBJ2-1; D is unclear. The end of the DNA is better explained by TRBJ2-7, so the J call may be wrong. The CDR3 nucleotides read TGTGCCAGCAGCTTAGCGCGATTAGGGTTCCACGAGCAGTACTTC. It codes for CASSLARLGFHEQYF.